The rows below give T cell receptor beta chains drawn from one sample of a study of T cell repertoires in cytomegalovirus infection. MiXCR, applied by TCRdb to the reads, yields one record per CDR3 protein. The data hold fewer than 900,000 distinct CDR3 sequences, with around 29% observed a single time. What these receptors recognize is not known. The sequenced sample was cultured CD8+ T cells from PBMCs, obtained from culture after CMV antigen stimulation. These receptors came from a human donor in good health (CMV status not recorded). Some clones in this sample may be carry-over from other donors' samples. Both conserved end residues are part of each CDR3. A clone size is listed for some rows: how often the clone was seen (once, few, many), or a class if it is expanded.

cdr3_aa | cdr3_length | j_call | clone_size | v_call
CASSDRGLGNQPQHF | 15 | TRBJ1-5 | many | TRBV7-6
CASSQDDNEQFF | 12 | TRBJ2-1 | NA | TRBV4-1
CASSSGGIYNEQFF | 14 | TRBJ2-1 | many | TRBV6-5
CASSPRETEQFF | 12 | TRBJ2-1 | many | TRBV7-6
CASSMGTIGELFF | 13 | TRBJ2-2 | NA | TRBV27
CASSLSGDRANTEAFF | 16 | TRBJ1-1 | NA | TRBV7-8
CASSHGVYGYTF | 12 | TRBJ1-2 | many | TRBV7-9
CASSPADQPQHF | 12 | TRBJ1-5 | NA | TRBV2
CASSVMTAYLATNEKLFF | 18 | TRBJ1-4 | NA | TRBV19
CASSGPKAGASTDTQYF | 17 | TRBJ2-3 | few | TRBV11-2
CSARDMKRSSYNEQFF | 16 | TRBJ2-1 | NA | TRBV20-1
CASTLRVNGTDPSYGYTF | 18 | TRBJ1-2 | few | TRBV6-2/TRBV6-3
CASSIDPTGVHSGANVLTF | 19 | TRBJ2-6 | NA | TRBV19
CASSPRGNYNEQFF | 14 | TRBJ2-1 | many | TRBV7-2
CASTLTGTEAFF | 12 | TRBJ1-1 | NA | TRBV5-6
CSAKPGQRDTIYF | 13 | TRBJ1-3 | few | TRBV20-1
CASSTGDGGYTGELFF | 16 | TRBJ2-2 | NA | TRBV19
CASSFERENEKLFF | 14 | TRBJ1-4 | NA | TRBV27
CATSWGRSTEAFF | 13 | TRBJ1-1 | NA | TRBV27
CSVGGTIQVRGTEAFF | 16 | TRBJ1-1 | NA | TRBV29-1
CASSIPRDRVWNEQFF | 16 | TRBJ2-1 | many | TRBV7-8
CASSLNYGATAYNEQFF | 17 | TRBJ2-1 | few | TRBV7-9
CSARDPQSGNTIYF | 14 | TRBJ1-3 | NA | TRBV20-1
CASSLSGGAHEKLFF | 15 | TRBJ1-4 | NA | TRBV27
CASSLIYYANTEAFF | 15 | TRBJ1-1 | NA | TRBV7-3
CATSEPTGGELFF | 13 | TRBJ2-2 | NA | TRBV15
CASSPGRGAGETQYF | 15 | TRBJ2-5 | NA | TRBV7-6
CASSMGLYSNQPQHF | 15 | TRBJ1-5 | many | TRBV7-2
CASSDGQGAYTEAFF | 15 | TRBJ1-1 | NA | TRBV2
CASSGSGLQPQHF | 13 | TRBJ1-5 | once | TRBV10-2
CASSLDWGRDEQYF | 14 | TRBJ2-7 | NA | TRBV11-2
CASSPRQGWNYGYTF | 15 | TRBJ1-2 | few | TRBV7-6
CASSLADFTDTQYF | 14 | TRBJ2-3 | few | TRBV7-6
CATSDPTGRGDQPQHF | 16 | TRBJ1-5 | NA | TRBV24-1
CASRPRGRRAYNEQFF | 16 | TRBJ2-1 | NA | TRBV27
CSARGLDRGRNQPQHF | 16 | TRBJ1-5 | NA | TRBV20-1
CASSPSGGHYNEQFF | 15 | TRBJ2-1 | many | TRBV4-3
CASSLEAIGYNEQFF | 15 | TRBJ2-1 | many | TRBV7-8
CASSLVAGGYNEQFF | 15 | TRBJ2-1 | many | TRBV7-2
CASRPGTGSYNEQFF | 15 | TRBJ2-1 | NA | TRBV25-1
CASSEELFF | 9 | TRBJ2-2 | many | TRBV25-1
CASSHWTSGGTNTGELFF | 18 | TRBJ2-2 | NA | TRBV4-1
CASSVVDRADTGELFF | 16 | TRBJ2-2 | NA | TRBV9
CASSLAQGYEGNTIYF | 16 | TRBJ1-3 | few | TRBV5-1
CSASEQGAYNEQFF | 14 | TRBJ2-1 | NA | TRBV20-1
CAISEGTSGGLDTQYF | 16 | TRBJ2-3 | NA | TRBV10-3
CASGLDLTGASNQPQHF | 17 | TRBJ1-5 | few | TRBV12-5
CASISYNGYTF | 11 | TRBJ1-2 | NA | TRBV6-6
CASSVGQVNGYTF | 13 | TRBJ1-2 | NA | TRBV7-4
CSFSSGEGTEAFF | 13 | TRBJ1-1 | once | TRBV29-1
CASSGTGGYTEAFF | 14 | TRBJ1-1 | few | TRBV5-4
CASSKPWPSGNTIYF | 15 | TRBJ1-3 | NA | TRBV7-9
CASRETGGTDTQYF | 14 | TRBJ2-3 | few | TRBV12-3/TRBV12-4
CSARSRAGAFPNEQFF | 16 | TRBJ2-1 | NA | TRBV20-1
CASQIRGQGEQYF | 13 | TRBJ2-7 | NA | TRBV6-8
CASSLGLAGSYEQYF | 15 | TRBJ2-7 | many | TRBV7-2
CASSIAPSVAGANVLTF | 17 | TRBJ2-6 | NA | TRBV19
CAISDLRRDRDPTGGIYEQYF | 21 | TRBJ2-7 | NA | TRBV10-3
CASSLGPGQGTTGELFF | 17 | TRBJ2-2 | NA | TRBV5-4